The rows below give T cell receptor beta chains drawn from one sample of a study of identical twins. TCRdb passed the 5' RACE reads through MiXCR, listing each CDR3 protein once. Here the sample spans some 500,000 distinct CDR3 sequences, approximately 15% being singletons. The same data also contributed to another study, on yellow fever vaccine responses in identical twins.

Sequencing was done on a sample of CD4+ T cells sorted from blood. The receptor set was obtained from a woman between 18 and 30 years old in good health. Both conserved end residues are part of each CDR3. The order of the fields is D gene, J gene, clone size, V gene, CDR3 DNA, CDR3 protein. The D gene is left open where the match is weak. Size is stated for part of the rows, as once, few or many counts, or as a class when the clone is expanded.

TRBD2	TRBJ2-1	few	TRBV2	TGTGCCAGCAGTGATATTGGCGGGACTAGCCCAAATGAGCAGTTCTTC	CASSDIGGTSPNEQFF
TRBD1	TRBJ1-5	few	TRBV6-1	TGTGCCAGCAGCAAACAGGGGGCAAGCAATCAGCCCCAGCATTTT	CASSKQGASNQPQHF
TRBD2	TRBJ2-5	.	TRBV20-1	TGCAGTGCGAGAAGCGGGGGTTTGGAGACCCAGTACTTC	CSARSGGLETQYF
.	TRBJ2-1	.	TRBV2	TGTGCCAGCAGCGCAGGAAGGCGCGCTTACAATGAGCAGTTCTTC	CASSAGRRAYNEQFF
.	TRBJ2-2	few	TRBV4-2	TGTGCCAGCAGCCAAGATCCGGCTAGCGGGGAGCTGTTTTTT	CASSQDPASGELFF
.	TRBJ2-2	few	TRBV9	TGTGCCAGCAGCGCCCCCTTAGTGACCGGGGAGCTGTTTTTT	CASSAPLVTGELFF
.	TRBJ2-2	few	TRBV24-1	TGTGCCACCAGTGATTTGAAACAGACGAACACCGGGGAGCTGTTTTTT	CATSDLKQTNTGELFF
.	TRBJ1-2	.	TRBV20-1	TGCAGTGCTAGAGATGGGCAGACCCTTAACTATGGCTACACCTTC	CSARDGQTLNYGYTF
.	TRBJ2-1	.	TRBV7-2	TGTGCCAACAGCACCCGGGAGCGGAATGAGCAGTTCTTC	CANSTRERNEQFF
.	TRBJ1-1	few	TRBV12-5	TGTGCTAGTGGCCGGGACGGCCTGAAAAGTGAAGCTTTCTTT	CASGRDGLKSEAFF
TRBD2	TRBJ2-3	.	TRBV28	TGTGCCAGCAGTCATAGCGGGAGGGGCACAGATACGCAGTATTTT	CASSHSGRGTDTQYF
.	TRBJ2-3	few	TRBV6-5	TGTGCCAGCAGTTACGTTCAGGGTCAAGCAGATACGCAGTATTTT	CASSYVQGQADTQYF
.	TRBJ2-1	.	TRBV30	TGTGCCTGGAGTTCCGCTTGGGAGCAGTTCTTC	CAWSSAWEQFF
.	TRBJ2-3	.	TRBV20-1	TGCAGTGCTAGAGTCGACGGACTTCTCACAGATACGCAGTATTTT	CSARVDGLLTDTQYF
TRBD1	TRBJ2-7	.	TRBV5-1	TGCGCCAGCAGCTTGGAGGGGACAGGGGGCTACGAGCAGTACTTC	CASSLEGTGGYEQYF
TRBD2	TRBJ2-7	few	TRBV20-1	TGCAGTGCTAAGCCGGGACTAGCGGGCATACTATACGAGCAGTACTTC	CSAKPGLAGILYEQYF
.	TRBJ2-1	many	TRBV14	TGTGCCAGCAGCCAAGTAGCAGGGAATAGGAATGAGCAGTTCTTC	CASSQVAGNRNEQFF
.	TRBJ2-6	few	TRBV7-9	TGTGCCAGCAGCAAACAGAGCTCTGGGGCCAACGTCCTGACTTTC	CASSKQSSGANVLTF
TRBD1	TRBJ2-7	.	TRBV12-5	TGTGCTAGTGGTTTGGGACAGGGGGATACCTACGAGCAGTACTTC	CASGLGQGDTYEQYF
TRBD2	TRBJ2-7	few	TRBV7-6	TGTGCCAGCAGCTTAGTTTTTGGCGGGAGGGTCGGCGAGCAGTACTTC	CASSLVFGGRVGEQYF
.	TRBJ2-7	few	TRBV5-5	TGTGCCAGCAGCTGGGTTTCGAATAGGGAGCAGTACTTC	CASSWVSNREQYF
TRBD1	TRBJ2-3	many	TRBV10-3	TGTGCCATCAAGGCCGAGGGGGCTGGAGATACGCAGTATTTT	CAIKAEGAGDTQYF
TRBD1	TRBJ2-7	few	TRBV9	TGTGCCAGCAGCGCCGACAGGGGCCGGGACCATAACTTC	CASSADRGRDHNF
TRBD1	TRBJ2-3	.	TRBV7-6	TGTGCCAGCAGCAAAAGGGACAGGGGGAAAAGCACAGATACGCAGTATTTT	CASSKRDRGKSTDTQYF
TRBD1	TRBJ2-7	.	TRBV29-1	TGCAGCGTTGTCCAGGGGGCTCACGAGCAGTACTTC	CSVVQGAHEQYF
.	TRBJ2-3	.	TRBV7-2	TGTGCCAGCAGTCCAGTCATCCCAGATACGCAGTATTTT	CASSPVIPDTQYF
TRBD1	TRBJ2-5	few	TRBV20-1	TGCAGTGCTAGAGCGTTGACAGGGAATCAAGAGACCCAGTACTTC	CSARALTGNQETQYF
.	TRBJ2-3	many	TRBV12-3/TRBV12-4	TGTGCCAGCAAACCCGCCGTCGGGGCTACGCAGTATTTT	CASKPAVGATQYF
.	TRBJ1-4	.	TRBV5-1	TGCGCCAGCTCGGTGCAGGCATTTGCGTCTAATGAAAAACTGTTTTTT	CASSVQAFASNEKLFF
TRBD1	TRBJ1-5	few	TRBV12-3/TRBV12-4	TGTGCCAGCAGCTCGGGACAGTTCAATCAGCCCCAGCATTTT	CASSSGQFNQPQHF
.	TRBJ2-5	.	TRBV10-3	TGTGCCATCAGTGTTGCAGCGGGCGCCACCCAAGAGACCCAGTACTTC	CAISVAAGATQETQYF
TRBD2	TRBJ2-1	few	TRBV7-9	TGTGCCAGCAGCATAGTAGGCGGGGGAGGCTCCTACAATGAGCAGTTCTTC	CASSIVGGGGSYNEQFF
.	TRBJ2-7	.	TRBV15	TGTGCCACCAGCACAACTACATTGGTCTCCTACGAGCAGTACTTC	CATSTTTLVSYEQYF
TRBD1	TRBJ2-1	few	TRBV6-4	TGTGCCAGCAGTGATCAGGGGGTGGGCTACAATGAGCAGTTCTTC	CASSDQGVGYNEQFF
.	TRBJ2-1	.	TRBV29-1	TGCAGCGTCTCATCAAGACTAGAGAGGACTGAGCAGTTCTTC	CSVSSRLERTEQFF
.	TRBJ1-3	many	TRBV12-3/TRBV12-4	TGTGCCAGCAGTGACCCACGTCGCACCATATATTTT	CASSDPRRTIYF
.	TRBJ2-5	many	TRBV10-3	TGTGCCATCAGTGAGTCGCGACAGCTTGGGGCAGAGACCCAGTACTTC	CAISESRQLGAETQYF
.	TRBJ2-3	few	TRBV10-2	TGCGCCAGCAGTGGTCAGGGACTGACAAGGGATACGCAGTATTTT	CASSGQGLTRDTQYF
.	TRBJ1-6	.	TRBV20-1	TGCAGTGCTACGGTTACGGGTTACTCACCCCTCCACTTT	CSATVTGYSPLHF
.	TRBJ2-3	.	TRBV5-1	TGCGCCAGCAGCTTGGCCGTCAGGGCCCTCACAGATACGCAGTATTTT	CASSLAVRALTDTQYF
.	TRBJ2-7	.	TRBV20-1	TGCAGTGCCCCTTACAGGACCACAACCTCCGAGCAGTACTTC	CSAPYRTTTSEQYF
TRBD2	TRBJ2-1	.	TRBV11-1	TGTGCCAGCAGCTTAGCTTCGGGCGGGGGGGCCAATGAGCAGTTCTTC	CASSLASGGGANEQFF
.	TRBJ2-1	.	TRBV7-2	TGTGCCAGCAGCCAACGGCGGGTTCAATACAATGAGCAGTTCTTC	CASSQRRVQYNEQFF
TRBD1	TRBJ2-1	many	TRBV12-5	TGTGCTAGTGGTTGGGGACAGTACAATGAGCAGTTCTTC	CASGWGQYNEQFF